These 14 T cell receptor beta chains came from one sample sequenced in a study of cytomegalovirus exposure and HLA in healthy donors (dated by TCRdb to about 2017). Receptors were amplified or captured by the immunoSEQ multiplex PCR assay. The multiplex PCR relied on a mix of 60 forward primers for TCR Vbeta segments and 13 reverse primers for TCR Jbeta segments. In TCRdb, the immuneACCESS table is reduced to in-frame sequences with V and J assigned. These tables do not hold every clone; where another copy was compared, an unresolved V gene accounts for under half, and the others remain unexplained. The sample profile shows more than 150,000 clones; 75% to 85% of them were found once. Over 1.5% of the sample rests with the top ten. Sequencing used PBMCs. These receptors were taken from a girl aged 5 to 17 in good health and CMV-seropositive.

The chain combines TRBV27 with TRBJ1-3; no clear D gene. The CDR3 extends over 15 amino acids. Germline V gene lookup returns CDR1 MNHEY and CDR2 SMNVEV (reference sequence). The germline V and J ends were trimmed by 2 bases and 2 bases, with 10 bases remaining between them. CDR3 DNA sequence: TGTGCCAGCAGTTTAAGTCCAGGTACTGGAAACACCATATATTTT. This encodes CASSLSPGTGNTIYF.

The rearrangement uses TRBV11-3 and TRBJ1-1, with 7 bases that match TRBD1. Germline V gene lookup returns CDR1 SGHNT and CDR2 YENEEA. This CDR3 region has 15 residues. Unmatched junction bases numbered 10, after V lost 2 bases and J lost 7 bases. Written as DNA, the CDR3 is TGTGCCAGCAGCTTATCATCAAGGGACAGCTATGAAGCTTTCTTT. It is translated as CASSLSSRDSYEAFF.

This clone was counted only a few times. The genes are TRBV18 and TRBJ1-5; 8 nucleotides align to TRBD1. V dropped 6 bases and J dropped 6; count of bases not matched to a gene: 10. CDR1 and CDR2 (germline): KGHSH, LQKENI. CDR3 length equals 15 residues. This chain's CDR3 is CASSPGQGGGQPQHF. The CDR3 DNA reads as TGTGCCAGCTCTCCAGGACAGGGTGGTGGTCAGCCCCAGCATTTT. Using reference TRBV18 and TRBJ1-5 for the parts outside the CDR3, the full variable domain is NAGVMQNPRHLVRRRGQEARLRCSPMKGHSHVYWYRQLPEEGLKFMVYLQKENIIDESGMPKERFSAEFPKEGPSILRIQQVVRGDSAAYFCASSPGQGGGQPQHFGDGTRLSIL.

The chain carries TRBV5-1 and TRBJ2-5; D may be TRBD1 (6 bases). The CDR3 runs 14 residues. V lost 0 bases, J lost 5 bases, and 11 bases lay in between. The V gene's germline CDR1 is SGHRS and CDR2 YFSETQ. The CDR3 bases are TGCGCCAGCAGCTTGGGGACAGTGGGTGAGACCCAGTACTTC. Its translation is CASSLGTVGETQYF.

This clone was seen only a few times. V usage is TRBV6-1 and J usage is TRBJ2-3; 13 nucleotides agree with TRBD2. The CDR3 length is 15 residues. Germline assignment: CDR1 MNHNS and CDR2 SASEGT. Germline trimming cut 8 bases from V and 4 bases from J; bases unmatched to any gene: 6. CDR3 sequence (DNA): TGTGCCAGCGGAGAAGGGACTAGCGGGGCAGATACGCAGTATTTT. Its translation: CASGEGTSGADTQYF.

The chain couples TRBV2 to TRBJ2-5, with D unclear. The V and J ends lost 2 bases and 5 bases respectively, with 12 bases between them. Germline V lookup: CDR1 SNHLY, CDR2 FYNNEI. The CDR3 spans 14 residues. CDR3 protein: CASSELPRRETQYF. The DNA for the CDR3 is TGTGCCAGCAGTGAATTGCCGCGTCGGGAGACCCAGTACTTC.

CDR3 nucleotides: TGTGCCAGCAGCTTGCAGGGGGCTGGGACTGAAGCTTTCTTT. Translated: CASSLQGAGTEAFF. The chain has TRBV7-6 and TRBJ1-1; 8 nucleotides match TRBD1. With V trimmed by 3 bases and J by 5 bases, 5 bases remained unmatched. Germline assignment: CDR1 SGHVS and CDR2 FNYEAQ. This CDR3 has 14 amino acids. Complete variable domain (other parts from reference TRBV7-6 and TRBJ1-1): GAGVSQSPRYKVTKRGQDVALRCDPISGHVSLYWYRQALGQGPEFLTYFNYEAQQDKSGLPNDRFSAERPEGSISTLTIQRTEQRDSAMYRCASSLQGAGTEAFFGQGTRLTVV.

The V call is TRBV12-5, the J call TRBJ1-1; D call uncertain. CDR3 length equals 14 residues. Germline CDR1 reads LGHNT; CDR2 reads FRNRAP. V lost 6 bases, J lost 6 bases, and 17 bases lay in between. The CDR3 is CASGPTFDSAEAFF. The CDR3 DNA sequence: TGTGCTAGTGGCCCTACTTTCGACTCGGCTGAAGCTTTCTTT.

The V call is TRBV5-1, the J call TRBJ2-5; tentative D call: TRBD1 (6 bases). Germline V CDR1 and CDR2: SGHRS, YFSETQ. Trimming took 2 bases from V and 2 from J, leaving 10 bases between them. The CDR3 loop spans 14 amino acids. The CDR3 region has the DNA TGCGCCAGCAGCTTAACAGGGAAGCAAGAGACCCAGTACTTC. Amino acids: CASSLTGKQETQYF.

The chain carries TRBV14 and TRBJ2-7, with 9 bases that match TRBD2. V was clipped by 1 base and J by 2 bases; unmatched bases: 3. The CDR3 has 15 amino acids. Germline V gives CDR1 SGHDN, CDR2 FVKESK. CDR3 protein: CASSQVSGGPYEQYF. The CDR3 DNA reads TGTGCCAGCAGCCAAGTAAGCGGGGGGCCCTACGAGCAGTACTTC.

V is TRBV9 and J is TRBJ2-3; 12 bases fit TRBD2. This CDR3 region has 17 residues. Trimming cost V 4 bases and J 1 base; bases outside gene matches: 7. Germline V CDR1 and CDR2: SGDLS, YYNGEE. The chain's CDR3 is CASSYGTSGQGTDTQYF. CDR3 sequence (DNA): TGTGCCAGCAGCTATGGGACTAGCGGGCAGGGCACAGATACGCAGTATTTT.

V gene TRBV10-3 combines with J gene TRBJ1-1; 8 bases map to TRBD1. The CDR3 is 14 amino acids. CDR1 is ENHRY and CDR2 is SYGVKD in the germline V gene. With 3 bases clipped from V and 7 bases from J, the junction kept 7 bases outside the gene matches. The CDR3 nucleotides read TGTGCCATCAGTGACTCGGACAGGGTTATTGAAGCTTTCTTT. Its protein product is CAISDSDRVIEAFF.

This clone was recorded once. The CDR3 DNA reads TGCGCCAGCAGCTTGATCCAGGGTATGAACACTGAAGCTTTCTTT. Translated, it gives CASSLIQGMNTEAFF. The chain joins TRBV5-1 to TRBJ1-1; possible D gene TRBD1, 5 bases. This CDR3 is built from 15 residues. CDR1 is SGHRS and CDR2 is YFSETQ in the germline V gene. V was cut by 1 base and J by 0 bases, with 10 bases left in between.

The CDR3 sequence: CASSPTGAGTEAFF. The CDR3 DNA is TGTGCCAGCAGTCCAACAGGGGCGGGCACTGAAGCTTTCTTT. The chain joins TRBV7-2 to TRBJ1-1; 7 nucleotides agree with TRBD1. There are 14 residues in the CDR3. The germline V gene has CDR1 SGHTA and CDR2 FQGNSA. V was clipped by 6 bases and J by 4 bases; unmatched bases: 8.